This entry concerns a single TCR beta chain. TCRdb analysed the 5' RACE reads with MiXCR anew, one entry per CDR3 protein. The table has roughly 400,000 distinct CDR3 sequences, 20% to 25% seen once. The source of the sample is a study of T-cell memory formation after mild COVID-19. This CDR3 has 11 amino acids. Trimming left V 9 bases short and J 10 bases short, with 14 bases between. CDR1 and CDR2 from the germline V gene are KGHDR and SFDVKD. Sequencing input: PBMCs or a T cell subset sorted from them (not recorded which). This chain joins TRBV24-1 and TRBJ1-2; unclear D gene. This receptor was identified in an adult woman who had mild COVID-19 (a few samples of this study predate the infection). Cell type and time point are not known. In DNA form, the CDR3 reads TGTGCCACCTCATCCGGGCCGGCCTACACCTTC. It specifies CATSSGPAYTF.